This T cell receptor beta chain emerged from a study of cytomegalovirus exposure and HLA in healthy donors (TCRdb year 2017). With respect to the entire study: An earlier analysis of some 600 of the donors reported 276 Gb of sequence data and approximately 120 million unique TCR beta sequences obtained from about 179 million T cells. Roughly 300 gigabases of sequencing data and 91 million or so unique TCR sequences made up an early release that covered about 640 HLA-typed donors. Among the roughly 410 genotyped donors, approximately 77% belonged to the genetic ancestry cluster associated with self-reported Caucasian donors. The aim of the study was to test whether cataloging public T cell receptors could identify signatures of past pathogen exposure. The study profiled the T cell repertoires of fewer than 850 subjects by immunosequencing and related them to cytomegalovirus serostatus. Along with the 666-subject first cohort, a separate validation cohort of over 90 different subjects was used. To predict cytomegalovirus infection status, the study combined high-throughput TCR immunosequencing, statistical association of individual TCRs with disease status, and machine learning. A later analysis re-analyzed previously published TCR beta repertoires from 666 donors and added high-resolution HLA genotyping to study TCR occurrence patterns. In the later analysis, no new phenotypic data were used to find candidate immune exposures; instead, reliance was placed on TCR beta sequences and their occurrence across donors. An earlier analysis of about 620 of the donors applied high-throughput TCR beta sequencing to assess whether each TCR beta V gene segment acted as functional or pseudogenic. Donor age, sex, ethnicity and CMV serostatus were compiled alongside the repertoire data. A later genetic analysis used genome-wide SNP genotypes for about 65% of the 666 donors, treating that subset as a discovery cohort. Every discovery cohort repertoire had been produced on one sequencing platform. HLA typing included class I and class II loci at four-digit resolution. Typing coverage varied by locus: roughly 620-640 donors for A, B, C, DRB1 and DQB1; under 550 for DQA1; over 600 for DPA1; under 490 for DPB1. Several DR-DQ haplotypes were handled as single units for association and clustering, since linkage in the cohort was strong. Across 300 to 500 genotyped donors of the cohort, an average of about 250,000 unique TCR beta nucleotide sequences per donor were sequenced, and approximately 17% of those sequences were non-productive. The research as a whole found: Across donors, most TCR sequences were observed very rarely, whereas some public TCRs were present in many individuals. HLA typing was unavailable for some donors at each locus, so association tests used only the typed subset. The sequencing pipeline was judged likely to have produced a cluster of highly shared sequence variants as a technical artifact. Strong co-occurrence of HLA alleles, especially DR and DQ, made assigning TCR associations to individual alleles difficult. At a false discovery rate of 0.05, a later analysis linked under 20,000 TCR beta sequences to specific HLA alleles. For the cohort, immune exposure information was limited to CMV serostatus. A further reported finding was that TCR beta sequences accurately predicted the HLA-A and HLA-B alleles for most subjects in the first cohort. Roughly uniform sequencing depth across donors was assumed in presence/absence analyses, although this assumption may not hold. A later genetic analysis associated a missense DCLRE1C variant with V-gene and J-gene trimming of TCR beta chains, and an independent cohort replicated the association. The authors suggested that the approach could potentially be extended to other disease states and immunological phenotypes. A later analysis found that TCR association rates varied across HLA loci, with DRB1 alleles showing the most associated TCRs and HLA-C alleles the fewest. Three of the identified cytomegalovirus-associated TCR beta chains were confirmed in vitro to be specific for cytomegalovirus antigens. Several of the top co-occurrence clusters appeared to be linked to parvovirus B19, influenza, CMV and Epstein-Barr virus, according to a later analysis. Linkage disequilibrium might explain the correlated functional status among segregating V segments, but an unknown experimental factor could not be excluded. Some IMGT-functional V segments, including TRBV6-2 and TRBV6-3, could not be distinguished by the 87-base-pair reads and were therefore excluded. According to a later genetic analysis, donors in an Asian-associated ancestry cluster had fewer N-insertions in productive TCRs than the approximately 650-donor mean. The classifier was reported to diagnose cytomegalovirus status with high specificity and sensitivity in both the original cohort and the validation cohort. In a later analysis, most CMV-associated TCR beta chains were found to appear HLA-restricted, with HLA associations seemingly driven largely by CMV exposure. In the study, 150 to 200 TCR beta chains were listed as associated with cytomegalovirus. A later analysis found that HLA-associated TCR beta chains were more clonally expanded and had lower generation probabilities than equally common non-associated chains. In this cohort, only TCR beta chains were sequenced, and detectable features were limited by the absence of alpha or paired-chain data. An earlier analysis of 587 of the donors showed that most TCR beta V segments appeared in productive rearrangements either about 87% or about 30% of the time, which broadly matched IMGT annotations. The earlier analysis of 450 to 700 of the donors excluded roughly 16 rarely observed V segments, including chromosome 9 orphons, because counts were too low.

From the germline V gene, CDR1 is MGHRA and CDR2 is YSYEKL. For this chain, trimming is 2 bases at the V end and 6 bases at the J end, and the number of junction bases without a gene match is 3. Inclusive of the bounding cysteine and phenylalanine, the CDR3 is 14 residues long. Kept here is only the CDR3 DNA, which spans 42 bases and is read in frame from base 1. About this clone: Its antigen target is currently unknown. Nothing much larger sits one base from this clone, and base qualities are not available.

The cohort was made up of approximately 670 healthy bone marrow donors. At the time of sampling, all cohort members were nominally healthy, though unrecorded immune exposures were likely present. The donor was CMV seronegative and was included in the group of 352 seronegative cohort members. A peripheral blood sample was provided by each donor, and peripheral blood mononuclear cells were used for TCR beta sequencing. Genomic DNA was extracted from the blood cell samples with the Qiagen DNeasy Blood Extraction Kit. Library prep was done by the immunoSEQ multiplex PCR assay. The multiplex PCR relied on a mix of 60 forward primers for TCR Vbeta segments and 13 reverse primers for TCR Jbeta segments. The CDR3 region of rearranged TCR beta genes was amplified from genomic DNA with a multiplex PCR assay. Amplified TCR beta libraries were sequenced as 87-base-pair reads on the Illumina HiSeq System. In the source study's methods: A later analysis counted approximately 84 million unique TCR beta chains across the 640 or so repertoires, and around 9.9 million of these chains were shared by at least two donors. A nearest-neighbor algorithm error-corrected the raw reads and collapsed the reads into unique sequences, merging closely related sequences to remove PCR and sequencing errors. Alignment of CDR3 sequences to IMGT reference sequences was used to assign V, D and J gene segments. For a sequence to be retained, a match of at least six nucleotides was required to both a V gene segment and a J gene segment. Rearrangements were classified as productive when the CDR3 lacked stop codons and remained in frame with V and J, and all other rearrangements were classified as non-productive. CDR3 was defined according to IMGT convention as the region running from the second conserved V-encoded cysteine to the conserved J-encoded phenylalanine. In an earlier analysis of roughly 580 of the donors, sequences lacking an unambiguous match to a single V gene segment were excluded. In an earlier analysis of several hundred of the donors, V segments were called functional above 56.7% productive rearrangements and were called segregating when the between-donor standard deviation exceeded 5%. A statistical classification framework was built to diagnose cytomegalovirus status from the catalog of TCR beta chain sequences. In a later analysis, V and J genes were assigned by comparing TCR nucleotide sequences against IMGT/GENE-DB human TR gene sequences. Using the TCRdist pipeline, a later analysis assigned CDR3 sequences along with most-parsimonious VDJ recombination scenarios. In a later analysis, every TCR beta chain was defined by the combination of its CDR3 amino acid sequence and its V-gene family, and reads without a unique V-gene family were dropped. To address suspected cross-contamination and a sequencing artifact, a later analysis removed roughly 640 highly shared, low-generation-probability nucleotide sequences. In a later analysis, a clonal expansion index was calculated for each public chain from normalized within-repertoire ranks of inferred template counts. In a later analysis, generation probabilities were computed with a VDJ recombination model fitted to out-of-frame rearrangements, and the resulting probabilities were checked against IGoR. In a later analysis, TCR-TCR, TCR-HLA and TCR-CMV co-occurrence was scored with hypergeometric tests, and a repertoire-size bias correction was applied to TCR pairs. In a later analysis, false discovery rates were estimated by permuting HLA or CMV assignments 20 times. A later analysis grouped co-occurring TCRs with DBSCAN, adding TCRdist sequence similarity when clustering within HLA-allele-positive subsets. Repertoires with fewer than 30,000 or more than 120,000 public chains were left out of co-occurrence clustering, as were four to six repertoires with anomalous nucleotide sharing. TCRdb holds this immuneACCESS table with in-frame rearrangements only. Some clones are missing; in checked studies, unresolved V genes explain under half, and the rest has no known cause. The V and J calls and the clone size are those of that table, but D and trimming were determined from the DNA. For this sample the table gives 100,000 or so clones, of which around four fifths were detected only once. Clones ranked in the top ten supply around 2.6% of the sample.

The sample taken for sequencing was PBMCs. This TCR was sampled from a man aged 35-49 years in good health and CMV-seronegative. The chain is made from TRBV4-1 and TRBJ2-1; 8 junctional bases match TRBD2. The DNA sequence is given as TGCGCCAGCAGCCAAAGAGCGGGGGTCAATGAGCAGTTCTTC. The encoded protein is CASSQRAGVNEQFF.